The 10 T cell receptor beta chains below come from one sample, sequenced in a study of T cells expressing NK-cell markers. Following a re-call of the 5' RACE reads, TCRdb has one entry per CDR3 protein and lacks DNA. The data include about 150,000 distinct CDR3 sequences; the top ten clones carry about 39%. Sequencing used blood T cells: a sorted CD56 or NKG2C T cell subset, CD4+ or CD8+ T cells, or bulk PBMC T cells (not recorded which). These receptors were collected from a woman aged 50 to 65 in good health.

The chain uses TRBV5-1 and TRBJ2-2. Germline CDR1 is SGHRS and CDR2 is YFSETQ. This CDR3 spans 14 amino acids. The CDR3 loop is CASSDERATGELFF.

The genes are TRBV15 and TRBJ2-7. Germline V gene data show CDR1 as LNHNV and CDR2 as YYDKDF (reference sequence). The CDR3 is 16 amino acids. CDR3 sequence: CATSRPFEQSTYEQYF.

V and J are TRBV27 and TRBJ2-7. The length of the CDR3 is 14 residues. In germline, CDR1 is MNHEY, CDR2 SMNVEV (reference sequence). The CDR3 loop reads CASSLLNAPYEQYF.

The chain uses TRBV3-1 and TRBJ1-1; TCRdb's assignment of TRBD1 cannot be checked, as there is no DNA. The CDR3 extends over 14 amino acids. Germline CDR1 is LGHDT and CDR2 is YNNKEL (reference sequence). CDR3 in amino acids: CASSRGQGGTEAFF.

The CDR3 sequence: CSVLGDRGPLYGYTF. The chain has TRBV20-1 and TRBJ1-2; TCRdb designates TRBD1, a call that cannot be tested without DNA. The length of the CDR3 is 15 residues. Germline-derived CDR1 and CDR2 are DFQATT and SNEGSKA (reference sequence).

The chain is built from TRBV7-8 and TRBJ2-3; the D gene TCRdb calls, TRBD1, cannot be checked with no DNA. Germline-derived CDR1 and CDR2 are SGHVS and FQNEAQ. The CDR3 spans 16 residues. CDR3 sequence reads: CASSWTGGGFADTQYF.

The CDR3 sequence is CASSQNPGTGDTEAFF. The chain joins TRBV4-1 to TRBJ1-1; the D gene TCRdb calls, TRBD1, cannot be checked with no DNA. The CDR3 has 16 amino acids. CDR1 MGHRA and CDR2 YSYEKL come from the germline V gene.

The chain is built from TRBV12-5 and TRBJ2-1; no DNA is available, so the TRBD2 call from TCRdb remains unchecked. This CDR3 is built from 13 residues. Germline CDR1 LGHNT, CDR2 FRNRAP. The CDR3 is CASGLERDLGQFF.

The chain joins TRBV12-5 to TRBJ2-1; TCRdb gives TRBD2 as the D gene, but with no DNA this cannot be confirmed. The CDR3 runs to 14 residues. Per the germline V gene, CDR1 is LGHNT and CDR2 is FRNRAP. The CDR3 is CASGFSAGEEKEFF.

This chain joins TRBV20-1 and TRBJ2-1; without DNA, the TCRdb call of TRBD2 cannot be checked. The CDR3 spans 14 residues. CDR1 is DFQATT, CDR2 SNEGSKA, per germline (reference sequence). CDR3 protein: CSANGLAGANEQFF.